Listed below are T cell receptor beta chains from one sample, sequenced in a study of a mutant IDH1 vaccine in newly diagnosed glioma. These receptors lack a known antigen. The assay was immunoSEQ multiplex PCR, and TCRdb's table has in-frame clones only and misses some. The sample records 45,000 to 55,000 clones, 70% to 85% being singletons. The sample consisted of PBMCs, taken from a glioma patient whose treatment included an IDH1 peptide vaccine. These receptors were collected from a man aged 35 to 55 with glioma. The CDR3 runs from the conserved cysteine through the conserved F or W. D genes are given only for firm matches. Size values are once, few and many counts, or a class for expanded clones, and some rows have none.

TRBV6-1	NA	NA	TRBJ1-1	TGTGCCAGCAGTGGAGCAGCCCCGAACACTGAAGCTTTCTTT	CASSGAAPNTEAFF
TRBV18	NA	TRBD1	TRBJ1-6	TGTGCCAGCTCACCACCGCTCCAATACAGGGGCACCAATTCACCCCTCCACTTT	CASSPPLQYRGTNSPLHF
TRBV14	NA	NA	TRBJ1-4	TGTGCCAGCAGCCAAGGTCCCAGAATTAATGAAAAACTGTTTTTT	CASSQGPRINEKLFF
TRBV5-4	NA	NA	TRBJ1-1	TGTGCCAGCAGCCAGACAGGCTATAACACTGAAGCTTTCTTT	CASSQTGYNTEAFF
TRBV6-5	NA	NA	TRBJ1-2	TGTGCCAGCAGAGAGAGACGGACCATCTATGGCTACACCTTC	CASRERRTIYGYTF
TRBV6-1	NA	NA	TRBJ1-2	TGTGCCAGCACCTCACAGACAGGCCCATGGGGCTACACCTTC	CASTSQTGPWGYTF
TRBV5-5	NA	NA	TRBJ2-6	TGTGCCAGCAGCTTGGATGGGTGGTCTGGGGCCAACGTCCTGACTTTC	CASSLDGWSGANVLTF
TRBV18	once	NA	TRBJ2-7	TGTGCCAGCTCACCTTCCTCCATCCGAAGCTCCTACGAGCAGTACTTC	CASSPSSIRSSYEQYF
TRBV7-9	few	TRBD1	TRBJ1-4	TGTGCCAGCAGCCGACAGGGGCGCGAAAAACTGTTTTTT	CASSRQGREKLFF
TRBV6-5	NA	TRBD1	TRBJ1-2	TGTGCCAGCACCCTCGGGACAGGATATGGCTACACCTTC	CASTLGTGYGYTF
TRBV5-1	NA	NA	TRBJ2-5	TGCGCCAGCAGATCCCAGTACCAAGAGACCCAGTACTTC	CASRSQYQETQYF
TRBV19	NA	TRBD1	TRBJ2-7	TGTGCCAGTAGTCCGGGACAGGGGGCGGGGGAGCAGTACTTC	CASSPGQGAGEQYF
TRBV5-4	NA	TRBD1	TRBJ1-2	TGTGCCAGCACTGGGACAGGGGGAGGCTACACCTTC	CASTGTGGGYTF
TRBV19	NA	NA	TRBJ2-5	TGTGCCAGTAGTATAGGTCCGGGGAGGGAGACCCAGTACTTC	CASSIGPGRETQYF
TRBV6-6	NA	TRBD1	TRBJ1-6	TGTGCCATCTCCCAGGGGGCGGGTTCACCCCTCCACTTT	CAISQGAGSPLHF
TRBV5-6	NA	NA	TRBJ1-1	TGTGCCAGCAGCTTGTATCAGGAATCGAAAGCTTTCTTT	CASSLYQESKAFF
TRBV9	NA	NA	TRBJ1-2	TGTGCCAGCAGCGTAGAAGCCGCAGGGATGTATGGCTACACCTTC	CASSVEAAGMYGYTF
TRBV4-1	NA	TRBD2	TRBJ2-5	TGCGCCAGCAGCCCCGGACTAGCGGGGGCACAAGAGACCCAGTACTTC	CASSPGLAGAQETQYF
TRBV19	NA	NA	TRBJ1-2	TGTGCCAGTACCCAAACAGGGTGGGATGGCTACACCTTC	CASTQTGWDGYTF
TRBV30	few	NA	TRBJ1-5	TGTGCCTGGAGTGTGTCGGGGGATCAGCCCCAGCATTTT	CAWSVSGDQPQHF
TRBV2	once	TRBD1	TRBJ1-5	TGTGCCAGCAGTGAGGTCAGGGGGGGGTATCAGCCCCAGCATTTT	CASSEVRGGYQPQHF
TRBV7-8	few	NA	TRBJ2-6	TGTGCCAGCAGCCGGTCTGGGGCCAACGTCCTGACTTTC	CASSRSGANVLTF
TRBV9	NA	NA	TRBJ2-5	TGTGCCAGCAGCGTAGTCGACGACCCCAGGACCCAGTACTTC	CASSVVDDPRTQYF
TRBV6-4	NA	NA	TRBJ2-3	TGTGCCAGCAGTGACTCTTCCGGGGCGGGAGATACGCAGTATTTT	CASSDSSGAGDTQYF
TRBV19	NA	NA	TRBJ1-2	TGTGCCAGTATGGGCTATGGCTACACCTTC	CASMGYGYTF
TRBV4-2	once	NA	TRBJ1-2	TGTGCCAGCAGCCAAGCGACAGGAAACTATGGCTACACCTTC	CASSQATGNYGYTF
TRBV18	NA	NA	TRBJ1-3	TGTGCCAGCTCACCATACCCCGACCCCGGAAACACCATATATTTT	CASSPYPDPGNTIYF
TRBV19	NA	NA	TRBJ2-7	TGTGCCAGTAGTCCCCAGGGGAGGTACGAGCAGTACTTC	CASSPQGRYEQYF
TRBV27	NA	NA	TRBJ1-6	TGTGCCAGCAGTGGAACGTGGGGTTCACCCCTCCACTTT	CASSGTWGSPLHF
TRBV2	NA	NA	TRBJ1-4	TGTGCCAGCAGTGAATGGGGGGAGGGCGATGAAAAACTGTTTTTT	CASSEWGEGDEKLFF
TRBV4-2	once	NA	TRBJ2-2	TGTGCCAGCAGCCGCTTCGGGACGGGTAACACCGGGGAGCTGTTTTTT	CASSRFGTGNTGELFF
TRBV6-6	once	NA	TRBJ1-4	TGTGCCAGCAGTTTCGGGGCTGAAAAACTGTTTTTT	CASSFGAEKLFF
TRBV5-4	NA	NA	TRBJ2-2	TGTGCCAGCAGCTTCTTGAATCGAGGGACCGGGGAGCTGTTTTTT	CASSFLNRGTGELFF
TRBV4-2	NA	NA	TRBJ1-1	TGTGCCAGCAGCCACCCCAGGCGGGGCTTCACTGAAGCTTTCTTT	CASSHPRRGFTEAFF
TRBV2	few	NA	TRBJ1-5	TGTGCCAGCAGTGAGCAGTATAGCAATCAGCCCCAGCATTTT	CASSEQYSNQPQHF
TRBV9	NA	TRBD1	TRBJ2-1	TGTGCCAGCAGAGAGACAGGGAGCTCCTACAATGAGCAGTTCTTC	CASRETGSSYNEQFF
TRBV19	NA	NA	TRBJ1-4	TGTGCCAGTAGTATAGGACTCCTGGGTGGTGAAAAACTGTTTTTT	CASSIGLLGGEKLFF
TRBV15	NA	NA	TRBJ2-6	TGTGCCACCAGCAGAGATAACACACGCTCTGGGGCCAACGTCCTGACTTTC	CATSRDNTRSGANVLTF
TRBV5-1	once	NA	TRBJ1-1	TGCGCCAGCAGCTTTAAACAGGAGCTAAACATGAACACTGAAGCTTTCTTT	CASSFKQELNMNTEAFF
TRBV29-1	NA	NA	TRBJ1-1	TGCAGCGTTGAAGGGCAGGGTAGGACTGAAGCTTTCTTT	CSVEGQGRTEAFF
TRBV6-6	NA	TRBD1	TRBJ1-6	TGTGCCAGCAGTTGGGACAGGGAGTCTTCACCCCTCCACTTT	CASSWDRESSPLHF
TRBV4-1	NA	TRBD2	TRBJ2-7	TGCGCCAGCAGCCAAGAGACTAGCGGGGCCTACGAGCAGTACTTC	CASSQETSGAYEQYF
TRBV7-2	NA	TRBD2	TRBJ2-7	TGTGCCAGCAGCGAGGCTAGCGGACCCTACGAGCAGTACTTC	CASSEASGPYEQYF
TRBV2	NA	NA	TRBJ2-3	TGTGCCAGCAGTGATAGGGGGGCGCCCCCAGATACGCAGTATTTT	CASSDRGAPPDTQYF
TRBV18	NA	NA	TRBJ2-5	TGTGCCAGCTCACAAGAGACCCAGTACTTC	CASSQETQYF
TRBV27	once	NA	TRBJ1-3	TGTGCCAGCAAATCTAGAGCATTGGGAAACACCATATATTTT	CASKSRALGNTIYF
TRBV11-2	NA	TRBD1	TRBJ2-1	TGTGCCAGCAGCCAGGGTGGGACAGGGTACGGAGGGCAGTTCTTC	CASSQGGTGYGGQFF
TRBV5-8	NA	NA	TRBJ1-6	TGTGCCAGCAGTCGGGTGGCAGGGGCGTATAATTCACCCCTCCACTTT	CASSRVAGAYNSPLHF
TRBV2	NA	NA	TRBJ2-2	TGTGCCAGCAGTGAAATCCAGGCTAACACCGGGGAGCTGTTTTTT	CASSEIQANTGELFF
TRBV7-9	NA	NA	TRBJ1-1	TGTGCCAGCAGCTACCCCGAGGGGGGGGACACTGAAGCTTTCTTT	CASSYPEGGDTEAFF
TRBV6-6	NA	NA	TRBJ2-2	TGTGCCAGCAGTTACGCGACCGGGGAGCTGTTTTTT	CASSYATGELFF
TRBV5-1	NA	TRBD2	TRBJ2-1	TGCGCCAGCAGCAGTGGCGGGGGGGCTAATGAGCAGTTCTTC	CASSSGGGANEQFF
TRBV7-9	NA	NA	TRBJ1-1	TGTGCCAGCAGCCCCGTTGGACCGCGAATGGTGAACACTGAAGCTTTCTTT	CASSPVGPRMVNTEAFF
TRBV2	NA	NA	TRBJ2-3	TGTGCCAGCAGTGAGGGTGGTACGCAGTATTTT	CASSEGGTQYF
TRBV10-1	NA	NA	TRBJ1-1	TGCGCCAGCAGTGAGTATACAAACACTGAAGCTTTCTTT	CASSEYTNTEAFF
TRBV2	NA	TRBD1	TRBJ1-5	TGTGCCAGCAGTGGACAGGGGGCTGGCAATCAGCCCCAGCATTTT	CASSGQGAGNQPQHF
TRBV2	NA	NA	TRBJ1-1	TGTGCCAGCAGTCTCCAGGGAGGGGGTTACACTGAAGCTTTCTTT	CASSLQGGGYTEAFF
TRBV25-1	NA	NA	TRBJ2-7	TGTGCCAGCATCGGGGTCGGACAGCGAACCTACGAGCAGTACTTC	CASIGVGQRTYEQYF
TRBV21-1	few	NA	TRBJ1-2	TGTGCCAGCAGCGACAACCGGGACAGGGGAGGCACTAACTATGGCTACACCTTC	CASSDNRDRGGTNYGYTF
TRBV10-3	NA	TRBD1	TRBJ1-2	TGTGCCATCAGTGGTCAGGGGGAGGGTGAGAGCTACACCTTC	CAISGQGEGESYTF